These 20 T cell receptor beta chains originate from one sample sequenced in a study of PD-L1 blockade in urothelial cancer (dated by TCRdb to 2017 to 2019). Preparation of the library involved the immunoSEQ multiplex PCR assay. Here the immuneACCESS table is served through TCRdb, limited to in-frame sequences with V and J called. Missing clones are a known gap in these copies; in checked studies unresolved V genes cover under half, and the rest lacks a known reason. The sample table records roughly 26,000 clones; approximately 90% of these occur just once. The ten largest account for approximately 2.8% of the sample. Source: PBMCs, taken around atezolizumab (anti-PD-L1) treatment. The receptors shown here come from a man over 45 with urothelial cancer.

The chain uses TRBV6-5 and TRBJ1-6; D gene ambiguous. The CDR3 extends over 15 amino acids. The germline V and J ends were trimmed by 4 bases and 2 bases, with 9 bases remaining between them. The germline CDR1 and CDR2 sequences are MNHEY and SVGAGI. As DNA, the CDR3 is TGTGCCAGCAGTTCCACTTTGCCCTATAATTCACCCCTCCACTTT. Translation gives CASSSTLPYNSPLHF.

The V and J genes are TRBV5-4 and TRBJ2-5; 8 bases map to TRBD1. With 1 base clipped from V and 4 bases from J, the junction kept 3 bases outside the gene matches. This CDR3 region has 14 residues. Germline V gene lookup returns CDR1 SGHNT and CDR2 YYREEE (reference sequence). CDR3 sequence reads: CASSLQGALETQYF. The CDR3 bases are TGTGCCAGCAGCTTGCAGGGGGCACTAGAGACCCAGTACTTC.

The rearrangement joins TRBV19 to TRBJ2-7, with 9 positions matching TRBD2. The junction had 5 bases not matched to a gene; V was cut back by 6 bases and J by 2 bases. This CDR3 is 14 amino acids long. Germline CDR1 and CDR2: LNHDA and SQIVND (reference sequence). CDR3 nucleotide sequence: TGTGCCAGTAGCCCGGGACTAGCTCCCTACGAGCAGTACTTC. Its translation: CASSPGLAPYEQYF. The full variable domain, its missing parts supplied by reference TRBV19 and TRBJ2-7, is DGGITQSPKYLFRKEGQNVTLSCEQNLNHDAMYWYRQDPGQGLRLIYYSQIVNDFQKGDIAEGYSVSREKKESFPLTVTSAQKNPTAFYLCASSPGLAPYEQYFGPGTRLTVT.

This clone was counted a few times. J is TRBJ2-5 and V is TRBV5-3, with TRBD2 matching 9 bases. TRBV5-3 is an open reading frame whose function is uncertain. The ends lost 1 base at V and 2 bases at J; junction bases unmatched: 3. The CDR3 sequence is 15 residues long. CDR3 in DNA: TGTGCCAGAAGCTTGCTAGCGGGAAGGCAAGAGACCCAGTACTTC. This sequence encodes CARSLLAGRQETQYF.

The V and J genes are TRBV19 and TRBJ1-5; D may be TRBD1 (6 bases). V lost 7 bases, J lost 4 bases, and 11 bases lay in between. The germline gives CDR1 LNHDA, CDR2 SQIVND (reference sequence). The CDR3 is made up of 13 amino acids. The CDR3 sequence is CASTFGQNQPQHF. In DNA, the CDR3 is TGTGCCAGTACGTTCGGACAGAATCAGCCCCAGCATTTT.

This chain connects TRBV9 to TRBJ2-1; 12 bases agree with TRBD1. This CDR3 has 17 residues. Germline V gene lookup returns CDR1 SGDLS and CDR2 YYNGEE. The J segment lost 7 bases and the V segment lost 0 bases, leaving 8 bases of the junction unmatched. The CDR3, as DNA: TGTGCCAGCAGCGTAGCTACGGGGACAGGGGGCTGGAATGAGCAGTTCTTC. Protein: CASSVATGTGGWNEQFF.

This clone was seen a handful of times. The chain employs TRBV18 and TRBJ1-2; 7 bases map to TRBD1. CDR1 KGHSH and CDR2 LQKENI come from the germline V gene. The CDR3 covers 16 residues. Unmatched junction bases numbered 14, after V lost 2 bases and J lost 8 bases. The CDR3 region is CASSPIPDGRGDGYTF. The DNA for the CDR3 is TGTGCCAGCTCACCAATCCCGGACGGCAGGGGGGACGGCTACACCTTC.

The CDR3 is CASSSYWNTEAFF. CDR3 nucleotide sequence: TGTGCCAGTAGTTCATACTGGAACACTGAAGCTTTCTTT. This chain joins TRBV19 and TRBJ1-1; D is ambiguous. The CDR3 is 13 residues long. V lost 5 bases to trimming and J lost 1 base, with 8 bases between them. The germline gives CDR1 LNHDA, CDR2 SQIVND (reference sequence).

The chain combines TRBV14 with TRBJ1-3; unclear D gene. CDR1 SGHDN and CDR2 FVKESK come from the germline V gene. Trimming cost V 4 bases and J 0 bases, with 13 bases left between them. CDR3 length equals 16 residues. CDR3 sequence (DNA): TGTGCCAGCAGCCCCGTTGGACTCTACTCTGGAAACACCATATATTTT. It encodes CASSPVGLYSGNTIYF.

This clone was observed a handful of times. This rearrangement joins TRBV6-5 to TRBJ1-5; TRBD1 matches 8 bases. After removal of 6 bases from V and 2 bases from J, the junction contained 6 bases not matched to a gene. This CDR3 comprises 15 residues. The V gene's germline CDR1 is MNHEY and CDR2 SVGAGI. The CDR3 is CASRRQGSGNQPQHF. The CDR3, as DNA: TGTGCCAGCAGGAGACAGGGGAGCGGCAATCAGCCCCAGCATTTT.

The V gene is TRBV5-1, the J gene TRBJ1-1; the D is unclear. Germline V gene lookup returns CDR1 SGHRS and CDR2 YFSETQ. V shed 3 bases and J shed 6 bases, with 12 bases lying between them. The CDR3 has 13 residues. In nucleotides, the CDR3 is TGCGCCAGCAGCTGGTCAGGTATGCCTGAAGCTTTCTTT. Translated, it gives CASSWSGMPEAFF.

The chain carries TRBV27 and TRBJ2-4; 16 bases match TRBD2. Germline loops: CDR1 MNHEY, CDR2 SMNVEV (reference sequence). The CDR3 runs to 21 residues. Trimming at V came to 5 bases and at J to 3 bases, leaving 16 bases not matched to a gene. CDR3 protein: CASSRWPSGTSGGAVKNIQYF. Written as DNA, the CDR3 is TGTGCCAGCAGTCGATGGCCCTCCGGGACTAGCGGGGGGGCGGTCAAAAACATTCAGTACTTC.

This rearrangement joins TRBV5-4 to TRBJ1-1; 7 positions agree with TRBD1. CDR1 is SGHNT, CDR2 YYREEE, per germline (reference sequence). Trimming at V came to 0 bases and at J to 4 bases, leaving 3 bases not matched to a gene. The CDR3 contains 14 residues. CDR3 in amino acids: CASSLEGQSTEAFF. The CDR3 nucleotides read TGTGCCAGCAGCTTGGAGGGACAGAGCACTGAAGCTTTCTTT.

The chain recombines TRBV27 with TRBJ2-7; D is uncertain. Per the germline V gene, CDR1 is MNHEY and CDR2 is SMNVEV (reference sequence). This CDR3 is 13 amino acids long. V shed 9 bases and J shed 2 bases, with 14 bases lying between them. CDR3: CASGQIPTYEQYF. The CDR3 coding sequence is TGTGCCAGTGGGCAGATTCCTACCTACGAGCAGTACTTC.

The chain combines TRBV13 with TRBJ1-2, with D perhaps TRBD1 (6 bases). V gave up 5 bases and J gave up 5 bases, with 24 bases separating them. Germline V gene lookup returns CDR1 PRHDT and CDR2 FYEKMQ (reference sequence). The CDR3 length is 17 residues. As DNA, the CDR3 is TGTGCCAGCAGCCTTTTGGGGGGGCCCGACATGAAATATGGCTACACCTTC. It translates to CASSLLGGPDMKYGYTF.

This chain uses TRBV6-6 with TRBJ1-1, with D hard to call. The CDR3 consists of 11 residues. V lost 6 bases and J lost 7, with 9 bases in between. Germline values: CDR1 MNHNY, CDR2 SVGAGI (reference sequence). The CDR3 region has the DNA TGTGCCAGCAGCCCCTTAAATGAAGCTTTCTTT. The encoded protein is CASSPLNEAFF.

The chain recombines TRBV23-1 with TRBJ2-3; D is uncertain. TRBV23-1 is an ORF, and what it does is uncertain. Deletions cut 0 bases from V and 0 bases from J, with 10 bases between. This CDR3 spans 16 amino acids. As DNA, the CDR3 is TGCGCCAGCAGTCAATCCCAGGAAACAAGCACAGATACGCAGTATTTT. Translating it yields CASSQSQETSTDTQYF.

V is TRBV5-1 and J is TRBJ2-1, with D tentatively TRBD2 (6 bases). The CDR3 consists of 15 residues. The germline gives CDR1 SGHRS, CDR2 YFSETQ. V was pared by 5 bases and J by 4 bases, with 16 bases between. CDR3 sequence (DNA): TGCGCCAGCAGTCCTACGGGAGCAGTATACAATGAGCAGTTCTTC. Its protein is CASSPTGAVYNEQFF.

The chain recombines TRBV12-5 with TRBJ2-3; no reliable D call. V was trimmed by 3 bases and J by 6 bases, leaving 4 bases between them. Germline loops: CDR1 LGHNT, CDR2 FRNRAP. There are 11 residues in the CDR3. The CDR3 loop reads CASGFRDTQYF. CDR3 nucleotide sequence: TGTGCTAGTGGTTTCCGGGATACGCAGTATTTT. The entire variable domain, with the rest obtained from reference TRBV12-5 and TRBJ2-3, is as follows: DARVTQTPRHKVTEMGQEVTMRCQPILGHNTVFWYRQTMMQGLELLAYFRNRAPLDDSGMPKDRFSAEMPDATLATLKIQPSEPRDSAVYFCASGFRDTQYFGPGTRLTVL.

CDR3 residues: CASSLTWSGGTDTQYF. The DNA of the CDR3 is TGTGCCAGCAGCTTAACGTGGAGCGGGGGCACAGATACGCAGTATTTT. The chain employs TRBV7-8 and TRBJ2-3, with 7 bases that match TRBD2. The CDR3 is 16 residues long. CDR1 is SGHVS, CDR2 FQNEAQ, per germline. The trim removed 2 bases at V and 1 base at J, leaving 6 bases unmatched.